The present TCR beta chain was sequenced within a study of CD8+ T cells in alopecia areata (dated by TCRdb to between 2018 and 2020). About the full investigation: The treated patients, all with moderate-to-severe alopecia areata, were enrolled in an open-label pilot trial of oral tofacitinib given at 5 to 10 mg twice daily. Biopsies were taken from tofacitinib-treated patients at baseline and again at 4 and 24 weeks into treatment, and several of those patients also had a later scalp biopsy. Scalp clonality was compared among normal scalp (n=4), patchy alopecia areata scalp (n=8), and alopecia totalis/universalis scalp (n=8). Tofacitinib was given for 6 to 18 months, followed by 6 months of follow-up off drug to assess delayed response and recurrence. To study T cell clonal expansion in alopecia areata, the researchers applied high-throughput TCRbeta sequencing to both the C3H/HeJ mouse model and human patients. TCRbeta CDR3 regions were amplified by immunoSEQ multiplex PCR using 35 Vbeta forward and 13 Jbeta reverse primers. On the human side, TCRbeta sequencing was run on scalp tissue and on sorted CD4+ and CD8+ peripheral blood T cells from healthy controls and from alopecia areata patients with either patchy or totalis/universalis disease. RNA was extracted with the PAXgene miRNA kit for fixed scalp, the miRNeasy kit for PBMCs, and the RNeasy kit for mouse skin. Overall study outcomes, separate from this receptor: Compared with normal scalp, lesional scalp had higher clonality and more expanded CD8+ clones, particularly in alopecia totalis/universalis, a pattern that suggests antigenic drive. Scalp TCR repertoire analysis is complicated because resident alphabeta T cells in normal human skin are also sequenced, whereas mouse skin is dominated by gammadelta T cells. TCR sequences shared between patients were less clear than in mice, possibly partly because of HLA diversity in the patient population.

On this clone itself: Its recognized antigen is unknown. Base qualities are missing; no much larger clone stands one base away.

Library preparation used the immunoSEQ multiplex PCR assay. RNA was extracted from all samples and reverse transcribed into cDNA, which served as template for TCR sequencing. SuperScript III was used for first-strand cDNA synthesis, primed with a 2:1 mix of oligo-dT and random hexamers. Amplification bias was assessed with a synthetic immune receptor repertoire, and residual bias was removed computationally. Per the original workflow: Raw reads were preprocessed to remove errors, and CDR3 was defined according to IMGT conventions as the region from the conserved cysteine to phenylalanine. To get clonality, Shannon entropy was normalized by log2 of the number of productive unique TCRs and the result was subtracted from 1. Scalp TCRbeta sequences were cross-referenced with sorted blood CD4 and CD8 repertoires so that the CD4 or CD8 identity of scalp clones could be inferred. Here the immuneACCESS table is served through TCRdb, limited to in-frame sequences with V and J called. Missing clones are a known gap in these copies; in checked studies unresolved V genes cover under half, and the rest lacks a known reason. V, J and clone size derive from that table, while D and trimming were established from the DNA sequence. The sample profile shows about 130,000 clones; approximately 49% of them were found once. The ten largest clonotypes hold 15% to 20% of the sample.

The time point label for this specimen denotes: baseline before oral tofacitinib. Peripheral blood and lesional scalp punch biopsies were obtained from patients with alopecia areata. PBMCs were isolated by density centrifugation and stained for CD3, CD4 and CD8, and CD4+ and CD8+ T cells were sorted on a FACSAria. The V and J ends are trimmed by 3 bases and 2 bases, leaving 12 bases between them. CDR1 and CDR2, looked up from the germline V gene, are SGHDT and YYEEEE. The CDR3 contains 14 residues, cysteine and phenylalanine counted. The sequence is cut down to CDR3 DNA, 42 bases in frame from base 1.

The sequences come from CD8+ T cells sorted from blood, collected at week 0. The V gene is TRBV5-6 and the J gene is TRBJ2-7, with TRBD2 as a weak D call on 6 bases. The sequence was obtained from a human donor with alopecia areata. In nucleotides, the sequence is TGTGCCAGCAGCTCCGGGACTCACGCCTACGAGCAGTACTTC. Its protein product is CASSSGTHAYEQYF.